This T cell receptor beta chain was captured in a study of shared clonotypes between healthy human individuals. The V gene's germline CDR1 is SQVTM and CDR2 ANQGSEA. This CDR3 is 15 amino acids long. V lost 3 bases to trimming and J lost 8 bases; unmatched junction nucleotides: 9. TCRdb's copy holds only in-frame clones and misses some; the assay was immunoSEQ multiplex PCR. The sample has more than 1.2 million clones; 97% to 99% are singletons. Source material: naive CD4+ T cells sorted from blood. The subset is: CD45RA+ positively selected. The receptor comes from a man aged 25-45 years in good health. The V gene is TRBV29-1, the J gene TRBJ2-1, with TRBD2 identical over 11 bases. CDR3 nucleotides: TGCAGCGTTGATATTTTAGCGGGAGGGCCGGATGAGCAGTTCTTC. Protein product: CSVDILAGGPDEQFF.